Given below is one T cell receptor (beta chain) in context. In its sample, this clone was seen a few times. This receptor's antigen is unknown. No much larger clone exists at a distance of one base, and base qualities are not known. This sample was included in a study of T cell changes during pregnancy in multiple sclerosis (dated by TCRdb to the late 2010s). With regard to the full study: The study examined how the T cell repertoire changed over the course of pregnancy in women with multiple sclerosis.

Reading the germline V gene gives CDR1 SGHDT and CDR2 YYEEEE. Here V drops 3 bases and J drops 2 bases, and the junction holds 7 bases not matched to any gene. Reading from cysteine to phenylalanine, the CDR3 counts 17 amino acids. The DNA shown is the 51-base CDR3, in frame from base 1. The library was produced with the immunoSEQ multiplex PCR assay. TCRdb limited this immuneACCESS table to in-frame rearrangements with V and J called. A share of clones is missing; checked studies link under half to unresolved V genes, and the rest is unexplained. Recorded for this sample are just under 50,000 clones; 91% of them occurred a single time. The ten most abundant clones make up roughly 10% of the sample.

The sequencing here drew on CD8+ T cells from peripheral blood mononuclear cells, taken after pregnancy. The V and J segments used are TRBV5-6 and TRBJ2-5, and 13 bases in between align with TRBD2. The TCR was taken from a female donor with multiple sclerosis, enrolled in a pregnancy study. At the DNA level, the sequence is TGTGCCAGCAGCTACAGGACTAGCGGGGGCCGGCAAGAGACCCAGTACTTC. It specifies CASSYRTSGGRQETQYF.